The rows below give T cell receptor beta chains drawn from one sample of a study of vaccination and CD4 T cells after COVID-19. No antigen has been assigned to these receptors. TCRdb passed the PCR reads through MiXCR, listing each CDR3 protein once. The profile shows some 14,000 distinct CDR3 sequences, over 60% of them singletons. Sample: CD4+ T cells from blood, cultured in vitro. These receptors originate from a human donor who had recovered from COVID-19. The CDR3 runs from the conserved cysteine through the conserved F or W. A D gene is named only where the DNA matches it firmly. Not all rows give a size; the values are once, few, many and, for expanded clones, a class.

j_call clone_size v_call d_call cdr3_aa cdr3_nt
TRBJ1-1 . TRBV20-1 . CSATFPEAFF TGCAGTGCCACCTTCCCTGAAGCTTTCTTT
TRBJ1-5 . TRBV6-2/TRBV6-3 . CASSYSNLSNQPQHF TGTGCCAGCAGTTACTCCAACCTCAGTAATCAGCCCCAGCATTTT
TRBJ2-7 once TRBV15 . CATSILRSYEQYF TGTGCCACCAGCATCCTTAGGTCCTACGAGCAGTACTTC
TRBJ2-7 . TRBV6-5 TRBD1 CASSYTWTGTEQYF TGTGCCAGCAGTTACACGTGGACAGGGACCGAGCAGTACTTC
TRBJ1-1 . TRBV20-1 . CSARGGGNTEAFF TGCAGTGCTAGAGGGGGCGGGAACACTGAAGCTTTCTTT
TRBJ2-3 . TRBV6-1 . CASSLGRDDTQYF TGTGCCAGCAGCCTCGGAAGGGACGATACGCAGTATTTT
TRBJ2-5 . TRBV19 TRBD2 CASSPKPGLAGETQYF TGTGCCAGTAGTCCCAAACCGGGACTAGCGGGTGAGACCCAGTACTTC
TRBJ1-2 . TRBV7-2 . CASSLGGHQANYGYTF TGTGCCAGCAGCTTAGGGGGACACCAAGCTAACTATGGCTACACCTTC
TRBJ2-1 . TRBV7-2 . CASRQYSGARTHNEQFF TGTGCCAGCAGGCAATACTCCGGAGCGAGAACCCACAATGAGCAGTTCTTC
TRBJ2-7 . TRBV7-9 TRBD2 CASSFYSSGSDEQYF TGTGCCAGCAGCTTTTATTCCAGCGGGAGTGACGAGCAGTACTTC
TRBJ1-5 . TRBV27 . CATGGNQPQHF TGTGCCACGGGCGGTAATCAACCCCAGCATTTT
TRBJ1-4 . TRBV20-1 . CRADEARNEKLFF TGCAGAGCCGATGAGGCCCGTAATGAAAAACTGTTTTTT
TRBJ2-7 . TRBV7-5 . CISVPEAMGGYEQYF .
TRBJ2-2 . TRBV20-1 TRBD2 CSVRDLGLAGVVAGGELFF TGCAGTGTTAGAGATTTAGGACTAGCGGGAGTTGTTGCGGGCGGGGAGCTGTTTTTT
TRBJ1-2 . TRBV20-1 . CSASDPSLYGYTF TGCAGTGCTAGTGATCCCTCACTCTATGGCTACACCTTC
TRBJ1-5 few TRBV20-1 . CSATRQTPGQPQHF TGCAGTGCAACAAGACAGACGCCAGGTCAGCCCCAGCATTTT
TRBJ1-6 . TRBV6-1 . CASTLGNSPLHF TGTGCCAGCACCTTAGGGAATTCACCCCTCCACTTT
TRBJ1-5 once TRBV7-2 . CASSFGRAFNQPQHF TGTGCCAGCAGCTTTGGGAGGGCTTTCAATCAGCCCCAGCATTTT
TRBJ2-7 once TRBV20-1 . CSAPVGGLVSSYEQYF TGCAGTGCCCCAGTAGGGGGACTTGTAAGCTCCTACGAGCAGTACTTC
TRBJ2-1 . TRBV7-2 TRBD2 CASSLLPSGGSSYNEQFF TGTGCCAGCAGCTTATTGCCTAGCGGGGGGAGCTCCTACAATGAGCAGTTCTTC
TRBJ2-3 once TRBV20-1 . CSASPASSTDTQYF TGCAGTGCTAGCCCCGCCTCGAGCACAGATACGCAGTATTTT
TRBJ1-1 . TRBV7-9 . CASSPRLDTEAFF TGTGCCAGCAGTCCCCGGCTGGACACTGAAGCTTTCTTT
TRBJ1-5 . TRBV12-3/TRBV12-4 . CASSLDPGARSNQPQHF TGTGCCAGCAGTTTAGATCCGGGGGCGAGGAGCAATCAGCCCCAGCATTTT